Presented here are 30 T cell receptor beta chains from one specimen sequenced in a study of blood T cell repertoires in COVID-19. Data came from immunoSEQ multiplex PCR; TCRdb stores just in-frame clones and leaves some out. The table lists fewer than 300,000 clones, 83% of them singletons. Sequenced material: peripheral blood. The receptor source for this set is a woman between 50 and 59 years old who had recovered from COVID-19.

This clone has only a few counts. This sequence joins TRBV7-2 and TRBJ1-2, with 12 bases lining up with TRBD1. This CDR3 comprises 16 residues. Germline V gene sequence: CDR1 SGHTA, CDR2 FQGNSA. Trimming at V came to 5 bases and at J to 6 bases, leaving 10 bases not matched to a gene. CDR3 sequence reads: CASSPTPGTGGDGYTF. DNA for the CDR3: TGTGCCAGCAGCCCGACCCCCGGGACAGGGGGCGATGGCTACACCTTC.

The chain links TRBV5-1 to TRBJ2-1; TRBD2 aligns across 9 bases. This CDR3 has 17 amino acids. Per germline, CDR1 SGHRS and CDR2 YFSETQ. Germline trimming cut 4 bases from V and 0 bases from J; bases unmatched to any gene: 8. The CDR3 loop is CASSKSLAGSSYNEQFF. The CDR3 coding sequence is TGCGCCAGCAGCAAATCACTAGCGGGTAGCTCCTACAATGAGCAGTTCTTC.

DNA for the CDR3: TGCGCCAGCAGCCAAGAACCCGCCGCGGGACTAACAAATGAGCAGTTCTTC. This codes for CASSQEPAAGLTNEQFF. This chain joins TRBV4-3 and TRBJ2-1; 7 bases agree with TRBD2. CDR3 size: 17 residues. Looked up from germline, CDR1 is LGHNA and CDR2 is YSLEER. The V segment lost 0 bases and the J segment 7 bases; nucleotides outside the gene matches: 12.

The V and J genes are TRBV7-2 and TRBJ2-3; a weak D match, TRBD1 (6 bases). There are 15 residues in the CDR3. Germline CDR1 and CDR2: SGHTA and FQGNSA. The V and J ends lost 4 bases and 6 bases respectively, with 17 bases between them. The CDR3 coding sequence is TGTGCCAGCAGCTCACGATCTACAGGGTCCGATACGCAGTATTTT. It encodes CASSSRSTGSDTQYF.

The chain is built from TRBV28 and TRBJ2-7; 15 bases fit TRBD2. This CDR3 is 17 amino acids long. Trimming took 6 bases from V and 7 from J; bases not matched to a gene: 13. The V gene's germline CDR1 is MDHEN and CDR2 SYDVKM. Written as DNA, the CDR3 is TGTGCCAGCAGCTCCAGGACTAGCGGGAGGGGGTTGATAGAGCAGTACTTC. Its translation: CASSSRTSGRGLIEQYF.

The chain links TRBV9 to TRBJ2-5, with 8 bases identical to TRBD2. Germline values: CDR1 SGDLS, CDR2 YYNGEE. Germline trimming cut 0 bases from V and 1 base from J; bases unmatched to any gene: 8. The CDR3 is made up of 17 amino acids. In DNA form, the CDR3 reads TGTGCCAGCAGCGTAGTCGGGGGGGCCTTGGGCCAAGAGACCCAGTACTTC. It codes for CASSVVGGALGQETQYF.

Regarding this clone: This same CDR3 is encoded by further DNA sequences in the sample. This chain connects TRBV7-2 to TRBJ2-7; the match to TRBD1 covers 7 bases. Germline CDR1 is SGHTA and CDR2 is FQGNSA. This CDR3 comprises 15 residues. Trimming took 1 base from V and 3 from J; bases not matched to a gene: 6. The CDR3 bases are TGTGCCAGCAGCTTAGTGGCAGGGGGTCTCTACGAGCAGTACTTC. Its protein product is CASSLVAGGLYEQYF.

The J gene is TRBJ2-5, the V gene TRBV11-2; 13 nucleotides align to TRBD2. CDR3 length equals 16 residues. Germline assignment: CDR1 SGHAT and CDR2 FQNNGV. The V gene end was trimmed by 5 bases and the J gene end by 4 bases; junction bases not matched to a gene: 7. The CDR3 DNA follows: TGTGCCAGCAGCCAATACACTAGCGGGGGGGCAGAGACCCAGTACTTC. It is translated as CASSQYTSGGAETQYF. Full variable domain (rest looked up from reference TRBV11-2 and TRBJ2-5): EAGVAQSPRYKIIEKRQSVAFWCNPISGHATLYWYQQILGQGPKLLIQFQNNGVVDDSQLPKDRFSAERLKGVDSTLKIQPAKLEDSAVYLCASSQYTSGGAETQYFGPGTRLLVL.

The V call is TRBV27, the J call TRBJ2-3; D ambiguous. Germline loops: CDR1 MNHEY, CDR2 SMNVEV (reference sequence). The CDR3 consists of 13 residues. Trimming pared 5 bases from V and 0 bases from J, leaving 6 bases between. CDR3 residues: CASSVYSTDTQYF. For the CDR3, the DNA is TGTGCCAGCAGTGTCTATAGCACAGATACGCAGTATTTT.

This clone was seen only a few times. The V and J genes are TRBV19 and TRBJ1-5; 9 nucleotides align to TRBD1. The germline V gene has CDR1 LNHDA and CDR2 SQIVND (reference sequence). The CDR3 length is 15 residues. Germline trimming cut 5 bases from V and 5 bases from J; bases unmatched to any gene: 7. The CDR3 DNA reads TGTGCCAGTAGTCCAATCACAGGGGGCGATCAGCCCCAGCATTTT. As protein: CASSPITGGDQPQHF.

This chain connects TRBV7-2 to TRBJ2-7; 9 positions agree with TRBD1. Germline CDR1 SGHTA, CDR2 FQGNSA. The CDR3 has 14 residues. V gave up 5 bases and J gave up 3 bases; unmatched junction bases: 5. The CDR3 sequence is CASSLGQGYYEQYF. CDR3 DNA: TGTGCCAGCAGCCTCGGACAGGGGTACTACGAGCAGTACTTC.

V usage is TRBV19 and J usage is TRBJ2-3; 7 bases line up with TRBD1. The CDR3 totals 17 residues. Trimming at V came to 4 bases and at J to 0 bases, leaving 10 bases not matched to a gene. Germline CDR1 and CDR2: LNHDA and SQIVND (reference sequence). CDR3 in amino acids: CASSTFPTGASTDTQYF. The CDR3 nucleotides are TGTGCCAGTAGTACCTTTCCTACAGGGGCTAGCACAGATACGCAGTATTTT. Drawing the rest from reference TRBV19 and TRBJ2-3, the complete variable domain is DGGITQSPKYLFRKEGQNVTLSCEQNLNHDAMYWYRQDPGQGLRLIYYSQIVNDFQKGDIAEGYSVSREKKESFPLTVTSAQKNPTAFYLCASSTFPTGASTDTQYFGPGTRLTVL.

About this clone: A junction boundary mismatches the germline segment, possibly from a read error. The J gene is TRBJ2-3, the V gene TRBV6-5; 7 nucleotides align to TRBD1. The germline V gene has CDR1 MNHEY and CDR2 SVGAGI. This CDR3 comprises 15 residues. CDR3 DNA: TGTGCCAGCAGGATACAACAGGGGAGCACAGATATGCAGTATTTT. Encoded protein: CASRIQQGSTDMQYF.

The CDR3 protein is CATSLGQGGDYGYTF. The CDR3, as DNA: TGTGCCACCAGCCTCGGACAGGGAGGGGACTATGGCTACACCTTC. The chain employs TRBV24-1 and TRBJ1-2, with 8 positions matching TRBD1. The ends lost 7 bases at V and 3 bases at J; junction bases unmatched: 9. In germline, CDR1 is KGHDR, CDR2 SFDVKD. The CDR3 consists of 15 residues.

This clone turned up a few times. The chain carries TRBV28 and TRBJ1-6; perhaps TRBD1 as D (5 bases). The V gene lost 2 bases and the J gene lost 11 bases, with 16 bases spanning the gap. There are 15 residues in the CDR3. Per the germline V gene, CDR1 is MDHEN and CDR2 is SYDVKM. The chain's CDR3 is CASSLRISGTAPLHF. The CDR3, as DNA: TGTGCCAGCAGTTTAAGGATCTCGGGGACTGCACCCCTCCACTTT.

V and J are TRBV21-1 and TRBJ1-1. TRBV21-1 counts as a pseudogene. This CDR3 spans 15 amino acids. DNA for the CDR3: TGTGCCAGCAGTGACCTTTGGCGGGTGAACACTGAAGCTTTCTTT. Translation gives CASSDLWRVNTEAFF.

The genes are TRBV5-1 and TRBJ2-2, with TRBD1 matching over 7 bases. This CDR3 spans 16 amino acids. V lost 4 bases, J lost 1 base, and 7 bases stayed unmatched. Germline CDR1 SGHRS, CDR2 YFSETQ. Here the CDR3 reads CASSSSGTVNTGELFF. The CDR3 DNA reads TGCGCCAGCAGCAGTTCCGGGACAGTGAACACCGGGGAGCTGTTTTTT.

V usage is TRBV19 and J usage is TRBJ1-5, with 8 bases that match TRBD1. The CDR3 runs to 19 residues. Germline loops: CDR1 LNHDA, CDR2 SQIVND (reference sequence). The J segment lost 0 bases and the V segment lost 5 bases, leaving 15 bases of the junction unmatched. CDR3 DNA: TGTGCCAGTAGTTCCCTGGACAGGGTGGTCGGCGGTAGCAATCAGCCCCAGCATTTT. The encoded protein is CASSSLDRVVGGSNQPQHF.

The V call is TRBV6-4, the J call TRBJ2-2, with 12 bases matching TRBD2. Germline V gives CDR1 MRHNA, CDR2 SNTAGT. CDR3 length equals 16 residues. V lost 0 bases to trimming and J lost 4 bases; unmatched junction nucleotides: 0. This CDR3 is CASSDSTSGSTGELFF. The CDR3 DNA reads TGTGCCAGCAGTGACTCGACTAGCGGGAGCACCGGGGAGCTGTTTTTT.

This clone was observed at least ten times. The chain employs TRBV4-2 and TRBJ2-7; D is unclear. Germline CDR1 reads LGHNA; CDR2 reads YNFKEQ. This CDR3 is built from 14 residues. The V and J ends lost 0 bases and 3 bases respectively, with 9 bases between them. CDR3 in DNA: TGTGCCAGCAGCCAAGATAGAGATTTCTACGAGCAGTACTTC. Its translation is CASSQDRDFYEQYF.

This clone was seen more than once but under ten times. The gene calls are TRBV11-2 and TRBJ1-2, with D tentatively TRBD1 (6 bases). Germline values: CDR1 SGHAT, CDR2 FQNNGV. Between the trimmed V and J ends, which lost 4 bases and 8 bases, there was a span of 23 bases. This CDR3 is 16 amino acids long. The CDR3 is CASSSLPGHRKIGYTF. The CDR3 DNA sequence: TGTGCCAGCAGCTCACTACCGGGACACCGGAAAATAGGCTACACCTTC.

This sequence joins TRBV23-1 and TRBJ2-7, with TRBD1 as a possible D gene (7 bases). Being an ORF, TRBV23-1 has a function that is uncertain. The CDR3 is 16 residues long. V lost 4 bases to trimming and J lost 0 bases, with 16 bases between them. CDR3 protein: CASSRRGRDTSYEQYF. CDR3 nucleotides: TGCGCCAGCAGTCGAAGGGGGCGGGACACCTCCTACGAGCAGTACTTC.

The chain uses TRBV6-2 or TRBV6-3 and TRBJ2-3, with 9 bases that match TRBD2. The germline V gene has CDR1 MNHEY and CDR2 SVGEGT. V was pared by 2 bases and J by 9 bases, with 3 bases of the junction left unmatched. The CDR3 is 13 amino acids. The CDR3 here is CASSYPSGDTQYF. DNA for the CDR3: TGTGCCAGCAGTTACCCTAGCGGGGACACGCAGTATTTT.

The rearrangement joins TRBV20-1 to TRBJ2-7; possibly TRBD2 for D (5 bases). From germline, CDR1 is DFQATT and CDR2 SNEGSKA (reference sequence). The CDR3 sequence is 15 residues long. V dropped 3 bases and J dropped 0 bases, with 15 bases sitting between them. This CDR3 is CSASQGPTSSYEQYF. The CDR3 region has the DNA TGCAGTGCTAGTCAAGGGCCAACTAGCTCCTACGAGCAGTACTTC.

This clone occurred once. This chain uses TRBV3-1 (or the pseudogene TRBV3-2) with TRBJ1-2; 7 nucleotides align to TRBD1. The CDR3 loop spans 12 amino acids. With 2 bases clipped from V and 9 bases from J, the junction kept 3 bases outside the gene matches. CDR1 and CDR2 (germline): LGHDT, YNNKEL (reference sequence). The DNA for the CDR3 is TGTGCCAGCAGCCAAAAACAGGGGAGCTACACCTTC. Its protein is CASSQKQGSYTF.

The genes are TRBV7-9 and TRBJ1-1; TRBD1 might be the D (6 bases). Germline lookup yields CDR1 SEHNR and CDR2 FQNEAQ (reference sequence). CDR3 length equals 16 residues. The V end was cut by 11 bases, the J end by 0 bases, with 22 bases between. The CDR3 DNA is TGTGCCGGTTCAAACAGGGAGAAGGGGATGAACACTGAAGCTTTCTTT. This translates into CAGSNREKGMNTEAFF.

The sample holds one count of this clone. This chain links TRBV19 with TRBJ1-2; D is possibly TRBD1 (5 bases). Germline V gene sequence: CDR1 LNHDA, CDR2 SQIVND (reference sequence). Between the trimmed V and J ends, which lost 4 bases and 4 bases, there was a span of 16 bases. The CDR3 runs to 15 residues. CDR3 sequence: CASSTGGAPIYGYTF. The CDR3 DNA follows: TGTGCCAGTAGTACCGGAGGGGCCCCCATCTATGGCTACACCTTC.

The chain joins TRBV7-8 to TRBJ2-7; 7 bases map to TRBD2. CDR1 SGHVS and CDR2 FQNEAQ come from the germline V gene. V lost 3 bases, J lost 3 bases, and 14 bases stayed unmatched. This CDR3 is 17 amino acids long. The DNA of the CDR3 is TGTGCCAGCAGCTTCGGCGGGAGTACTGGCATCAACTACGAGCAGTACTTC. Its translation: CASSFGGSTGINYEQYF.

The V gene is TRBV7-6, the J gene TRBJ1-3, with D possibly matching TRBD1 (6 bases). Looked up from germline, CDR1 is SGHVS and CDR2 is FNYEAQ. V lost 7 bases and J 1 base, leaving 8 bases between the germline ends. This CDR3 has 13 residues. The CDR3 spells CASNDRSGNTIYF. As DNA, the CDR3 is TGTGCCAGCAACGACAGGTCTGGAAACACCATATATTTT.

The CDR3 nucleotides are TGTGCCAGCAGTTTTAGCGGGGAGCTGTTTTTT. Its protein product is CASSFSGELFF. J is TRBJ2-2 and V is TRBV12-3 or TRBV12-4; the D is unclear. V dropped 3 bases and J dropped 7 bases, with 3 bases sitting between them. The CDR3 runs to 11 residues.